This is a list of T cell receptor beta chains from one sample in a study of cytomegalovirus exposure and HLA in healthy donors. Using immunoSEQ multiplex PCR, the repertoire was profiled, and TCRdb retains in-frame clones only, with some absent. This sample has about 70,000 clones, with nearly 95% found just once. Sample: PBMCs. These receptors all come from a man younger than 30 in good health and CMV-seropositive. CDR3s include the opening cysteine and the closing phenylalanine or tryptophan. Each record gives: clone size, CDR3 length, V gene, J gene, CDR3 protein. Clone size is shown for a subset of rows, as once, few, many or a class of expanded clone.

once	16	TRBV4-1	TRBJ1-2	CASSQAAGTGLNGYTF
-	16	TRBV10-3	TRBJ2-7	CAISESRTGYYREQYF
-	15	TRBV19	TRBJ2-7	CASSPGLAGTYEQYF
-	15	TRBV4-1	TRBJ2-7	CASSQVRDTTYEQYF
-	14	TRBV6-5	TRBJ1-2	CASSSKTGTYGYTF
-	14	TRBV5-1	TRBJ1-2	CASKEGGSNYGYTF
-	14	TRBV18	TRBJ2-7	CASSLFQDSYEQYF
-	15	TRBV11-3	TRBJ2-1	CASSHGQGAYNEQFF
-	15	TRBV25-1	TRBJ1-1	CASSESRGRNTEAFF
-	15	TRBV7-9	TRBJ2-7	CASSRTGGDSYEQYF
-	15	TRBV7-6	TRBJ2-7	CASSLRGGALGEQYF
-	15	TRBV5-4	TRBJ2-1	CASSSGTGVYNEQFF